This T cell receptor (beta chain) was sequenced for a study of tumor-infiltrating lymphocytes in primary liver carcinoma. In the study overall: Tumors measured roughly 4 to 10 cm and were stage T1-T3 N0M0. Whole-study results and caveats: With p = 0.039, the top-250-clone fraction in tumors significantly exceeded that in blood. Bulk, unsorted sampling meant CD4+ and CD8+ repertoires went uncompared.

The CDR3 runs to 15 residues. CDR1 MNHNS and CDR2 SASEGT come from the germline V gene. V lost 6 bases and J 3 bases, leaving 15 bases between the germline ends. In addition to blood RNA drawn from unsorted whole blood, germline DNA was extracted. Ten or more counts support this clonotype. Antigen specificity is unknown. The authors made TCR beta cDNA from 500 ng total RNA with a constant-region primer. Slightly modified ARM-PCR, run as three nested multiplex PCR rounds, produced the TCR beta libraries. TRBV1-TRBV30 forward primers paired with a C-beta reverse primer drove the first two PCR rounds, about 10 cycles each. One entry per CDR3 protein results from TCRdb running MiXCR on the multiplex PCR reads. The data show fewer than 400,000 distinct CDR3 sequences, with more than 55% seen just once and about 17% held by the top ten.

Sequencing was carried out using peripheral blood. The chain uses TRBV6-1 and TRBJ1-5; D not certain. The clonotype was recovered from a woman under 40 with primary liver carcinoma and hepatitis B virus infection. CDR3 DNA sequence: TGTGCCAGCAGGGAACTACACAGAGACAATCAGCCCCAGCATTTT. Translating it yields CASRELHRDNQPQHF.